In this sample, the clone carrying this T cell receptor (beta chain) turned up a few times. Its antigen remains unknown. This specimen comes from a study of CD8 T cells in ankylosing spondylitis. Whole-study findings and limits: Seven to nine highly homologous variants formed a TCR beta motif that appeared characteristic of ankylosing spondylitis blood. In the blood and synovial fluid of reactive arthritis, some motif variants had been previously reported. The authors found the disease-linked clones to be CD8+ and relatively rare in peripheral blood. Enrichment of disease-linked clones was reportedly significant in matched ankylosing spondylitis synovial fluid.

Quantitative molecular-barcoded 5'-RACE generated the TCR beta libraries. TCRdb re-called the 5' RACE reads with MiXCR, one entry per CDR3 protein. The data show over 700,000 distinct CDR3 sequences, roughly 20% seen once. The CDR3 contains 15 residues. Trimming removed 2 bases from V and 1 base from J; junction bases left unmatched: 3. The V gene's germline CDR1 is SGHRS and CDR2 YFSETQ. The chain recombines TRBV5-1 with TRBJ2-3; 8 bases agree with TRBD2. Source material: blood, either unsorted or a sorted T cell fraction (not recorded which). The sequence was obtained from a male donor with ankylosing spondylitis. CDR3 region: CASSFQTSGTDTQYF. CDR3 sequence (DNA): TGCGCCAGCAGCTTCCAGACTAGCGGCACAGATACGCAGTATTTT.